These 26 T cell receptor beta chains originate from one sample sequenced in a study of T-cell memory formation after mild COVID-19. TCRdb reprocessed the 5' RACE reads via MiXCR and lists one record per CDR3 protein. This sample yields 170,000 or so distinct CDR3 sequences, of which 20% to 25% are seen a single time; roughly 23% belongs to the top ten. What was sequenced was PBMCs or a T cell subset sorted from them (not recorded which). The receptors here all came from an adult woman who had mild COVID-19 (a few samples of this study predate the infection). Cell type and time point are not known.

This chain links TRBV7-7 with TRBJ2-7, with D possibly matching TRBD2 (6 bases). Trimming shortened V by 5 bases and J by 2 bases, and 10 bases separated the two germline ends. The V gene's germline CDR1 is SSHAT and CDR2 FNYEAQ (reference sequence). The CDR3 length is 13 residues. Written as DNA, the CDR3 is TGTGCCAGCAGCCCCGGGAGTCCCTACGAGCAGTACTTC. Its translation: CASSPGSPYEQYF.

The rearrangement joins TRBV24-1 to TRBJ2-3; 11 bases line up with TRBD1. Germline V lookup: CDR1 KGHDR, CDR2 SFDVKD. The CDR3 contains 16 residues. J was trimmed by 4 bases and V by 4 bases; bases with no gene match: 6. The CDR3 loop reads CATSDSGTGGADTQYF. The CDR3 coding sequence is TGTGCCACCAGTGACTCCGGGACAGGGGGTGCAGATACGCAGTATTTT.

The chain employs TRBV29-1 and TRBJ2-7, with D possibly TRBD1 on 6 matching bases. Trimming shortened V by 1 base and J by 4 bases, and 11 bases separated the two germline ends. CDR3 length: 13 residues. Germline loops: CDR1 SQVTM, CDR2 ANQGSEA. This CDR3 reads CSVEAGGVYEQYF. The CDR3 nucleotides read TGCAGCGTTGAAGCTGGGGGCGTTTACGAGCAGTACTTC.

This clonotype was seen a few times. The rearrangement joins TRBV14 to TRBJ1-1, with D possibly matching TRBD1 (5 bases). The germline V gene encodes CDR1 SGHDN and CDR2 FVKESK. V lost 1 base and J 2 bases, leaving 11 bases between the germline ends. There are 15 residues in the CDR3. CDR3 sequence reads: CASSQVTGPNTEAFF. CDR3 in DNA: TGTGCCAGCAGCCAAGTAACAGGACCTAACACTGAAGCTTTCTTT.

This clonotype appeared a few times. The DNA for the CDR3 is TGTGCCAGCAGCACTCGAGGGGGCGAGCAGTACTTC. Translated: CASSTRGGEQYF. V and J are TRBV7-9 and TRBJ2-7, with a weak D call TRBD1 (6 bases). Germline loops: CDR1 SEHNR, CDR2 FQNEAQ (reference sequence). V was shortened by 5 bases and J by 6 bases, with 11 bases between the two germline ends. The CDR3 is 12 amino acids.

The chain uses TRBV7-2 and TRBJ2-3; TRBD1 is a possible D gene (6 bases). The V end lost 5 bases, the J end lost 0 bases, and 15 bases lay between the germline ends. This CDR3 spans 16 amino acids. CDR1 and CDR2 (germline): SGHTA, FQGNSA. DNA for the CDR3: TGTGCCAGCAGCCCGGGACATTTTCCAAGCACAGATACGCAGTATTTT. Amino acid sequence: CASSPGHFPSTDTQYF.

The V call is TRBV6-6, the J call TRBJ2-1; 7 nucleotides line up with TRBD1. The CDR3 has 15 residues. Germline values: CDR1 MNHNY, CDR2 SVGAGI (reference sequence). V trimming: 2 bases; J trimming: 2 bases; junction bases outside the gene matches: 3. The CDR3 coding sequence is TGTGCCAGCAGTTACGAGGGACAGACCTACAATGAGCAGTTCTTC. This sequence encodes CASSYEGQTYNEQFF.

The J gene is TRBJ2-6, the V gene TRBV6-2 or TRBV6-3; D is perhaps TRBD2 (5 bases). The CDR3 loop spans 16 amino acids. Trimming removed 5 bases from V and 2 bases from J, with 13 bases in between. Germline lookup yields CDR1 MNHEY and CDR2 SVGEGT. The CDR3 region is CASSGTRTAGANVLTF. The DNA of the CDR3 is TGTGCCAGCAGTGGAACTAGGACTGCTGGGGCCAACGTCCTGACTTTC.

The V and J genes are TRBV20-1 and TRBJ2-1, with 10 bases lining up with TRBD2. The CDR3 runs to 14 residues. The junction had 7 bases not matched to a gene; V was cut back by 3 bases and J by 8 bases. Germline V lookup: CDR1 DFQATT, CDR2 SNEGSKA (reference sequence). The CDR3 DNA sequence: TGCAGTGCTAGTTGGAGCGGGGGGGCATATGAGCAGTTCTTC. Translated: CSASWSGGAYEQFF.

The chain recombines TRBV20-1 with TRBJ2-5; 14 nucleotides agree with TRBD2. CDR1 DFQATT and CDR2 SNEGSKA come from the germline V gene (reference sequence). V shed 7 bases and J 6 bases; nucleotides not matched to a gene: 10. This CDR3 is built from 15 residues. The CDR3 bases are TGCAGTGGGGACAAGGGGACTAGCGGGGGAAAGACCCAGTACTTC. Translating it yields CSGDKGTSGGKTQYF.

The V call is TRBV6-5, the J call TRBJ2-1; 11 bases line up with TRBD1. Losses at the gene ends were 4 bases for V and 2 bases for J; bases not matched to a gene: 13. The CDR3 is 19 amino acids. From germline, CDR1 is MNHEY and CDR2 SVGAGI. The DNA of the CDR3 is TGTGCCAGCAGTTTGGGACAGGGGGTGTCGGGAGGCCCCTACAATGAGCAGTTCTTC. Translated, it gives CASSLGQGVSGGPYNEQFF.

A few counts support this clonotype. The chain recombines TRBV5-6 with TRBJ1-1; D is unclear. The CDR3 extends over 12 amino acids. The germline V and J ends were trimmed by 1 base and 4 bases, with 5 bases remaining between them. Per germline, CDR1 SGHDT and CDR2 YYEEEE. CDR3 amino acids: CASSLRSTEAFF. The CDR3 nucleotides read TGTGCCAGCAGCTTGCGGAGCACTGAAGCTTTCTTT.

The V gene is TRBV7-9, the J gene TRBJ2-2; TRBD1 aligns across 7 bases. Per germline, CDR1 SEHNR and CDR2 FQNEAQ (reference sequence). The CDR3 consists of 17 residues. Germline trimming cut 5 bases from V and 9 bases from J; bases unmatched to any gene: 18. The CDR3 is CASSPDPRVQGTRELFF. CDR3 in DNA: TGTGCCAGCAGCCCCGACCCCCGCGTACAGGGGACCAGGGAGCTGTTTTTT.

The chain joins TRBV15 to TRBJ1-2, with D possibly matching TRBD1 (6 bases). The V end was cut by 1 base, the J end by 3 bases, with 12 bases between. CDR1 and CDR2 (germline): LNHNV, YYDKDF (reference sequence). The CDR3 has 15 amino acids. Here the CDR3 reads CATSRGQGPYYGYTF. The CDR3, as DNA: TGTGCCACCAGCAGAGGTCAGGGGCCATACTATGGCTACACCTTC.

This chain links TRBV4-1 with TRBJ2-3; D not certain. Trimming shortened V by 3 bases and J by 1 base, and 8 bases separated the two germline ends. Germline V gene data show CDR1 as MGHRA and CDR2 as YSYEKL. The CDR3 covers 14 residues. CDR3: CASSHRLGTDTQYF. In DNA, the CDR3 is TGCGCCAGCAGCCACCGTCTGGGCACAGATACGCAGTATTTT.

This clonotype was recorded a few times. DNA of the CDR3: TGTGCCAGCAGCCGCCTAGCGGTGGGAGATACGCAGTATTTT. This gives the protein CASSRLAVGDTQYF. V is TRBV7-9 and J is TRBJ2-3; 7 nucleotides line up with TRBD2. CDR1 SEHNR and CDR2 FQNEAQ come from the germline V gene (reference sequence). V dropped 5 bases and J dropped 5; count of bases not matched to a gene: 7. The CDR3 consists of 14 residues.

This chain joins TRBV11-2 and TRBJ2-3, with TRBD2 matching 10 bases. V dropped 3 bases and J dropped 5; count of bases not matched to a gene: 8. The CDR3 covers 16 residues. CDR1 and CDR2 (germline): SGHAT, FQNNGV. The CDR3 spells CASSLALAGVGDTQYF. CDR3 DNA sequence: TGTGCCAGCAGCTTGGCCCTAGCGGGAGTTGGAGATACGCAGTATTTT.

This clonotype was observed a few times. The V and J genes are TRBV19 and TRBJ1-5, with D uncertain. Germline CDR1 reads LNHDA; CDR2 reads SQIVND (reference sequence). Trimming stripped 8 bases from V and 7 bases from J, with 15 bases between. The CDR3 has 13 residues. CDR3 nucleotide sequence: TGTGCCAGTTTGGCGGGCTTTTGGCAGCCCCAGCATTTT. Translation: CASLAGFWQPQHF.

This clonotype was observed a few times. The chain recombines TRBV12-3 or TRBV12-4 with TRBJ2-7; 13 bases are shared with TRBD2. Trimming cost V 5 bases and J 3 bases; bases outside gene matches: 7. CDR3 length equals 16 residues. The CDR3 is CASSLSGLAGVYEQYF. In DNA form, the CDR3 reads TGTGCCAGCAGTCTCTCCGGACTAGCGGGAGTCTACGAGCAGTACTTC.

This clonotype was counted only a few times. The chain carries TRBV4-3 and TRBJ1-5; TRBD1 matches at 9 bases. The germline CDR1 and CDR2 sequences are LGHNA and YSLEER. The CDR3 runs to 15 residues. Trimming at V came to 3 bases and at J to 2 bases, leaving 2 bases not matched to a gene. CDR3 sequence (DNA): TGCGCCAGCAGCCACCGGACAGGGGGCAATCAGCCCCAGCATTTT. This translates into CASSHRTGGNQPQHF.

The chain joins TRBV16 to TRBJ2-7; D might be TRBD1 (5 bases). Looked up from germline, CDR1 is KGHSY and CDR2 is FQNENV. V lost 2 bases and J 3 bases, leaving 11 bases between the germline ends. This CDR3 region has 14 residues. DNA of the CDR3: TGTGCCAGCAGCCAACAGGGTAGAGTCTACGAGCAGTACTTC. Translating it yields CASSQQGRVYEQYF.

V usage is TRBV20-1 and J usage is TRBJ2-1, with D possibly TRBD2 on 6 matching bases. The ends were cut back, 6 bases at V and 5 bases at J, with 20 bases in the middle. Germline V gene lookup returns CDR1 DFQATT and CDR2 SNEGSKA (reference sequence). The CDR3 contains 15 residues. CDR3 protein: CSAGGPSEKNNEQFF. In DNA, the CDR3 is TGCAGTGCCGGTGGGCCTAGCGAGAAGAACAATGAGCAGTTCTTC.

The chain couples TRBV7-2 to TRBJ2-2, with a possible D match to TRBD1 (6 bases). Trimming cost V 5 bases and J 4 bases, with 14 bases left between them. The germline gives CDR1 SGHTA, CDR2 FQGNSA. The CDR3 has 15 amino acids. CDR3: CASSLWDTSTGELFF. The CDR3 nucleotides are TGTGCCAGCAGCCTTTGGGACACTAGCACCGGGGAGCTGTTTTTT. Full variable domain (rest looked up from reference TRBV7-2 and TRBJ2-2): GAGVSQSPSNKVTEKGKDVELRCDPISGHTALYWYRQSLGQGLEFLIYFQGNSAPDKSGLPSDRFSAERTGGSVSTLTIQRTQQEDSAVYLCASSLWDTSTGELFFGEGSRLTVL.

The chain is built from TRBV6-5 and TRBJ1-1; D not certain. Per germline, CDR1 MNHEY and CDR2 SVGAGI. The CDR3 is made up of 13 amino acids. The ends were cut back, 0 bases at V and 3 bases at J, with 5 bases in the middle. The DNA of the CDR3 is TGTGCCAGCAGTTACTCGATAGACACTGAAGCTTTCTTT. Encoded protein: CASSYSIDTEAFF.

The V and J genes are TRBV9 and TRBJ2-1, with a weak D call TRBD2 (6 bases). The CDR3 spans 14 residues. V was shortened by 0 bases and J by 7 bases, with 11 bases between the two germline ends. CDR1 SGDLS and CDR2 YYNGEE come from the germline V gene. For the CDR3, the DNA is TGTGCCAGCAGCGTAGGATCTAGCGTGAATGAGCAGTTCTTC. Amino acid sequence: CASSVGSSVNEQFF. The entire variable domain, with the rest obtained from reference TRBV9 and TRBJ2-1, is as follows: DSGVTQTPKHLITATGQRVTLRCSPRSGDLSVYWYQQSLDQGLQFLIQYYNGEERAKGNILERFSAQQFPDLHSELNLSSLELGDSALYFCASSVGSSVNEQFFGPGTRLTVL.

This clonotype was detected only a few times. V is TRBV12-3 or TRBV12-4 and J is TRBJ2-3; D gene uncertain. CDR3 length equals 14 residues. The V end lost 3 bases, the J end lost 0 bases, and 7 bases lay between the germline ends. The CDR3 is CASSLLESTDTQYF. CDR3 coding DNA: TGTGCCAGCAGTTTGCTTGAGAGCACAGATACGCAGTATTTT.